The present T cell receptor beta chain was sequenced within a study of T-cell memory formation after mild COVID-19. Study-level results: Proof of SARS-CoV-2 specificity was absent for the second-wave clones that crested on day 37. Within pre-infection memory, some responding clones were found, suggesting cross-reactive memory joined.

To note about this clonotype: Its antigen is as yet unknown.

One entry per CDR3 protein results from TCRdb running MiXCR on the 5' RACE reads. There are about 450,000 distinct CDR3 sequences in the sample; about a quarter occur only once, and around 13% lies in the top ten. CDR1 and CDR2 (germline): SQVTM, ANQGSEA. This CDR3 is 13 amino acids long. V was pared by 6 bases and J by 5 bases, with 8 bases of the junction left unmatched. The genes are TRBV29-1 and TRBJ2-5; TRBD2 matches 8 bases. The sequenced sample consisted of PBMCs or a T cell subset sorted from them (not recorded which). This sequence originates from an adult woman who had mild COVID-19 (a few samples of this study predate the infection). Cell type and time point are not known. This CDR3 reads CSVVSGTSETQYF. The CDR3 DNA is TGCAGCGTGGTTAGCGGGACCAGTGAGACCCAGTACTTC.